Shown below are 10 T cell receptor beta chains from a single sample sequenced in a study of Ad26.COV2.S vaccination and SARS-CoV-2 variants. Sequencing used immunoSEQ multiplex PCR; TCRdb keeps in-frame clones, though not all of them. The data hold around 320,000 clones, with around 86% observed a single time. Treatment described: over 15 received Ad26.COV2.S at low or high dose, single or two shots; about 5 received placebo; per-sample allocation not given. All samples were drawn on day 63, counting from the first vaccine or placebo injection. Source: peripheral blood, taken in a trial of Ad26.COV2.S vaccine versus placebo. Every receptor here comes from a person between 18 and 65 years old who received the Ad26.COV2.S COVID-19 vaccine or a placebo.

The gene calls are TRBV5-1 and TRBJ2-7; no reliable D call. The CDR3 has 11 amino acids. Germline assignment: CDR1 SGHRS and CDR2 YFSETQ. The ends were cut back, 6 bases at V and 3 bases at J, with 7 bases in the middle. The CDR3 nucleotides read TGCGCCAGCAAGTATGGCTACGAGCAGTACTTC. This sequence encodes CASKYGYEQYF. Combining the CDR3 with reference TRBV5-1 and TRBJ2-7 gives the whole variable domain KAGVTQTPRYLIKTRGQQVTLSCSPISGHRSVSWYQQTPGQGLQFLFEYFSETQRNKGNFPGRFSGRQFSNSRSEMNVSTLELGDSALYLCASKYGYEQYFGPGTRLTVT.

This clone was seen only once. The rearrangement joins TRBV30 to TRBJ2-3, with D perhaps TRBD1 or TRBD2 (7 bases each). The CDR3 totals 13 residues. Germline V lookup: CDR1 GTSNPN, CDR2 SVGIG (reference sequence). V lost 3 bases, J lost 6 bases, and 13 bases lay in between. The DNA for the CDR3 is TGTGCCTGGAGGACAGGGAGGGTGGATACGCAGTATTTT. Its translation is CAWRTGRVDTQYF. Based on the CDR3 plus reference TRBV30 and TRBJ2-3, the full variable domain is SQTIHQWPATLVQPVGSPLSLECTVEGTSNPNLYWYRQAAGRGLQLLFYSVGIGQISSEVPQNLSASRPQDRQFILSSKKLLLSDSGFYLCAWRTGRVDTQYFGPGTRLTVL.

A note on this clone: Additional DNA sequences in this sample encode the identical CDR3. The CDR3 nucleotides read TGTGCCAGCAGCCCAAGAGATACGCAGTATTTT. Translation gives CASSPRDTQYF. The chain couples TRBV7-2 to TRBJ2-3; D ambiguous. The CDR3 covers 11 residues. Germline V gene sequence: CDR1 SGHTA, CDR2 FQGNSA. The germline V and J ends were trimmed by 5 bases and 5 bases, with 5 bases remaining between them.

This CDR3 reads CASSLEIGTSGGFSYEQYF. The DNA for the CDR3 is TGTGCCAGCAGCTTAGAAATCGGGACTAGCGGGGGATTTTCCTACGAGCAGTACTTC. The chain couples TRBV11-2 to TRBJ2-7; 14 nucleotides match TRBD2. V lost 0 bases, J lost 1 base, and 8 bases stayed unmatched. CDR3 length: 19 amino acids. Looked up from germline, CDR1 is SGHAT and CDR2 is FQNNGV.

The V and J genes are TRBV6-6 and TRBJ1-1, with D unresolved. Trimming shortened V by 0 bases and J by 4 bases, and 6 bases separated the two germline ends. Germline lookup yields CDR1 MNHNY and CDR2 SVGAGI (reference sequence). The CDR3 covers 13 residues. The CDR3 region has the DNA TGTGCCAGCAGTTACTCGAGAGGCACTGAAGCTTTCTTT. This encodes CASSYSRGTEAFF.

The genes are TRBV2 and TRBJ2-7; tentatively, D is TRBD2 (5 bases). CDR1 and CDR2 (germline): SNHLY, FYNNEI. With 3 bases removed from V and 1 base from J, the gap between germline ends came to 7 bases. This CDR3 spans 13 amino acids. CDR3: CASSEGASYEQYF. DNA for the CDR3: TGTGCCAGCAGTGAGGGAGCTTCCTACGAGCAGTACTTC.

This chain uses TRBV4-1 with TRBJ1-5; D gene uncertain. The germline V and J ends were trimmed by 1 base and 5 bases, with 6 bases remaining between them. The length of the CDR3 is 13 residues. Germline CDR1 MGHRA, CDR2 YSYEKL. The CDR3 sequence: CASSQVEHQPQHF. CDR3 nucleotides: TGCGCCAGCAGCCAAGTTGAGCATCAGCCCCAGCATTTT.

The genes are TRBV29-1 and TRBJ2-4; maybe TRBD2 (5 bases). Germline V CDR1 and CDR2: SQVTM, ANQGSEA. Trimming took off 1 base at V and 11 bases at J, with 12 bases between the two ends. The CDR3 extends over 12 amino acids. CDR3 sequence reads: CSVEGSRGFQYF. CDR3 in DNA: TGCAGCGTTGAAGGCAGTCGGGGTTTTCAGTACTTC.

This chain's CDR3 is CASRTGRGGVDTQYF. The CDR3 DNA sequence: TGTGCCAGTAGGACAGGGCGGGGGGGCGTAGATACGCAGTATTTT. J is TRBJ2-3 and V is TRBV19, with 9 bases lining up with TRBD2. CDR3 length equals 15 residues. Germline loops: CDR1 LNHDA, CDR2 SQIVND (reference sequence). The ends lost 6 bases at V and 5 bases at J; junction bases unmatched: 9.

This clone showed up just once. The rearrangement uses TRBV27 and TRBJ1-6; no clear D. This CDR3 is 15 amino acids long. The V gene's germline CDR1 is MNHEY and CDR2 SMNVEV (reference sequence). Trimming removed 7 bases from V and 4 bases from J, with 14 bases in between. The CDR3 sequence: CASKPPGVYNSPLHF. The CDR3 coding sequence is TGTGCCAGCAAACCACCCGGTGTTTATAATTCACCCCTCCACTTT.